These T cell receptor beta chains were read from a single sample in a study of cytomegalovirus exposure and HLA in healthy donors. Profiling relied on immunoSEQ multiplex PCR, and the TCRdb table lists in-frame clones only, not all of them. The sample has tens of thousands of clones, more than 65% seen once. Specimen: PBMCs. The receptors come from a human donor in good health. Each CDR3 is given with its conserved first and last residue. D genes are given only for firm matches.

j_call	d_call	v_call	cdr3_aa
TRBJ2-5	.	TRBV5-1	CASSLSAARGETQYF
TRBJ2-5	.	TRBV7-2	CASSLRVRETQYF
TRBJ2-1	TRBD2	TRBV9	CASSFGLAGASSYNEQFF
TRBJ1-2	TRBD1	TRBV29-1	CSGGDRVGGYTF
TRBJ1-1	TRBD1	TRBV9	CASSKRQGLGTEAFF
TRBJ2-3	TRBD2	TRBV9	CASSVVASGRETQYF
TRBJ2-7	TRBD1	TRBV19	CASSTGTGRYEQYF
TRBJ2-7	TRBD2	TRBV11-2	CASSLDPLGGFEQYF
TRBJ2-3	.	TRBV27	CASRVRSTDTQYF
TRBJ1-6	.	TRBV11-3	CASGENPNSPLHF
TRBJ1-5	TRBD1	TRBV13	CASSLNRGTGNQPQHF
TRBJ2-7	TRBD1	TRBV19	CASSRDRGYEQYF
TRBJ1-1	.	TRBV27	CASQGNTEAFF
TRBJ2-3	TRBD1	TRBV7-2	CASSRDRGTTDTQYF
.	.	TRBV9	CASSVDGASYEQYF
TRBJ2-5	TRBD2	TRBV7-6	CASSLLADQETQYF
TRBJ2-1	.	TRBV27	CASSLLGARGNEQFF
TRBJ2-7	TRBD1	TRBV5-1	CASSLPGQDYEQYF
TRBJ1-1	TRBD1	TRBV5-1	CASSLASGQGWGTEAFF
TRBJ2-3	.	TRBV5-1	CASSPRLGGVLDTQYF
TRBJ2-2	.	TRBV5-1	CASSLATNTGELFF
TRBJ2-7	.	TRBV11-2	CASSLRLVSYEQYF
TRBJ2-7	.	TRBV27	CASSLYPGFGEQYF
TRBJ1-1	.	TRBV14	CASSYTVNTEAFF
TRBJ2-5	TRBD1	TRBV7-3	CASSTQGQPKETQYF
TRBJ1-1	TRBD1	TRBV4-3	CASSQDRMNTEAFF
TRBJ2-7	.	TRBV29-1	CSVRSYEQYF
TRBJ2-1	TRBD2	TRBV6-6	CASSYGTSGSDEQFF
TRBJ1-1	TRBD1	TRBV7-8	CASSRDRGNTEAFF
TRBJ2-2	.	TRBV28	CASSSDRKGVRELFF
TRBJ1-2	.	TRBV5-6	CASSRAGYGYTF
TRBJ2-1	TRBD2	TRBV2	CASSFSGGDNEQFF
TRBJ2-5	TRBD1	TRBV19	CASSDRVGETQYF
TRBJ1-1	.	TRBV7-8	CASSPRGGMNTEAFF
TRBJ2-3	TRBD2	TRBV29-1	CSVDRTSGTDTQYF
TRBJ2-7	.	TRBV5-1	CASSRDTIYEQYF
TRBJ2-7	.	TRBV25-1	CATPAARQNYEQYF
TRBJ2-1	TRBD2	TRBV4-2	CASSKPLAGAYNEQFF
TRBJ2-3	TRBD2	TRBV6-5	CASSTTSGTDTQYF
TRBJ1-5	.	TRBV11-2	CASSLAGTINQPQHF
TRBJ2-5	TRBD2	TRBV7-8	CASSYPGGQETQYF
TRBJ2-2	TRBD1	TRBV7-9	CASSHRDSNTGELFF